This paragraph reports one TCR beta chain. This entry comes from a study of blood T cell repertoires in COVID-19. Across the whole study: The origin of the acute and convalescent COVID-19 samples was the United States, Italy and Spain. PBMCs, B-cell-depleted T cells, or T cells were the source of the cDNA or gDNA that made up the material.

Assay: immunoSEQ multiplex PCR; the TCRdb copy retains only in-frame clones and omits some. The sample shows some 240,000 clones, around 90% of them seen only once. The germline V gene has CDR1 SGHDN and CDR2 FVKESK. V shed 4 bases and J shed 1 base, with 16 bases lying between them. The CDR3 length is 16 residues. The TCR comes from a man aged 60 to 75 who had recovered from COVID-19. This chain joins TRBV14 and TRBJ1-1; D gene ambiguous. Sequencing was carried out using peripheral blood. CDR3 loop: CASSRGGIVRNTEAFF. The CDR3 DNA reads TGTGCCAGCAGCCGAGGAGGGATAGTCAGGAACACTGAAGCTTTCTTT.